The entry below gives a single TCR beta chain sequence along with its context. The antigen is unknown. The sample is drawn from a study of T cell responses to AZD1222 COVID-19 vaccine. Overall study context: Researchers grouped second doses given at about 4 or about 12 weeks into one pool. Overall study results and limits: Vaccine-associated CD4 TCRs spanned spike, dominant at 160-218 and 743-854. It was only 6 or 7 AZD1222 recipients who were seropositive at baseline. Samples come after the peak T cell response, not at day 14.

The method was immunoSEQ multiplex PCR; TCRdb's version includes in-frame clones alone and lacks a portion of them. In the table there are about 150,000 clones, roughly 92% of which are singletons. Sequencing was performed on peripheral blood, taken on day 0 of AZD1222 vaccination. The receptor comes from an adult in good health.

CDR3 DNA: TGCAGCGTCTATGACAAGTCTAACTATGGCTACACCTTC. Its translation is CSVYDKSNYGYTF. This chain connects TRBV29-1 to TRBJ1-2; no definite D call. With 6 bases removed from V and 0 bases from J, the gap between germline ends came to 11 bases. The CDR3 loop spans 13 amino acids. Germline V lookup: CDR1 SQVTM, CDR2 ANQGSEA.